The rows below give T cell receptor beta chains drawn from one sample of a study of T cell changes during pregnancy in multiple sclerosis. Clones were read by immunoSEQ multiplex PCR, and TCRdb kept only the in-frame ones, dropping some. The table includes 80,000 or so clones, about 92% detected once. Material: peripheral blood, obtained before pregnancy. The receptors come from a female donor with multiple sclerosis, enrolled in a pregnancy study. The CDR3 runs from the conserved cysteine through the conserved F or W. A D gene is named only where the DNA matches it firmly.

CDR3aa: CASSLRSRKDTQYF
CDR3nt: TGTGCCAGCAGCCTAAGGTCCAGGAAGGATACGCAGTATTTT
v_gene: TRBV13
j_gene: TRBJ2-3
d_gene: -

CDR3aa: CASSAAQVNHEKLFF
CDR3nt: TGTGCCAGCAGCGCGGCCCAGGTTAACCATGAAAAACTGTTTTTT
v_gene: TRBV9
j_gene: TRBJ1-4
d_gene: -

CDR3aa: CSVEDWAGAAEAFF
CDR3nt: TGCAGCGTTGAAGACTGGGCAGGGGCCGCAGAAGCTTTCTTT
v_gene: TRBV29-1
j_gene: TRBJ1-1
d_gene: -

CDR3aa: CASSIGARGYADTQYF
CDR3nt: TGTGCCAGTAGTATTGGAGCCAGGGGCTATGCAGATACGCAGTATTTT
v_gene: TRBV19
j_gene: TRBJ2-3
d_gene: -

CDR3aa: CASRVGQGLNQPQHF
CDR3nt: TGTGCCAGTAGGGTCGGACAGGGGCTCAATCAGCCCCAGCATTTT
v_gene: TRBV19
j_gene: TRBJ1-5
d_gene: TRBD1

CDR3aa: CASSLGSAGVAEQYF
CDR3nt: TGTGCCAGCAGCTTGGGGTCAGCGGGAGTCGCCGAGCAGTACTTC
v_gene: TRBV5-4
j_gene: TRBJ2-7
d_gene: TRBD2

CDR3aa: CASSYLGLADTDTQYF
CDR3nt: TGTGCCAGCAGTTATTTAGGACTAGCGGACACAGATACGCAGTATTTT
v_gene: TRBV6-5
j_gene: TRBJ2-3
d_gene: TRBD2

CDR3aa: CASSLQGGRSQPQHF
CDR3nt: TGCGCCAGCAGCCTACAAGGGGGCCGGAGTCAGCCCCAGCATTTT
v_gene: TRBV5-1
j_gene: TRBJ1-5
d_gene: TRBD1

CDR3aa: CASSLGAETQYF
CDR3nt: TGTGCCAGCAGCTTGGGGGCTGAGACCCAGTACTTC
v_gene: TRBV5-6
j_gene: TRBJ2-5
d_gene: -

CDR3aa: CASSAHRELHF
CDR3nt: TGTGCCAGCAGTGCCCACAGGGAACTGCATTTT
v_gene: TRBV6-5
j_gene: TRBJ1-3
d_gene: -

CDR3aa: CASSFLNSGFSYEQYF
CDR3nt: TGTGCCAGCAGCTTTCTCAATAGCGGGTTCTCCTACGAGCAGTACTTC
v_gene: TRBV5-6
j_gene: TRBJ2-7
d_gene: TRBD2

CDR3aa: CASSLGLRTHNEQFF
CDR3nt: TGCGCCAGCAGCTTGGGACTTCGGACTCACAATGAGCAGTTCTTC
v_gene: TRBV5-1
j_gene: TRBJ2-1
d_gene: -

CDR3aa: CASRRGQGAHGYTF
CDR3nt: TGTGCCAGCAGGAGGGGACAGGGTGCCCATGGCTACACCTTC
v_gene: TRBV27
j_gene: TRBJ1-2
d_gene: TRBD1

CDR3aa: CAGQGGTEAFF
CDR3nt: TGCGCGGGACAGGGCGGGACTGAAGCTTTCTTT
v_gene: TRBV29-1
j_gene: TRBJ1-1
d_gene: TRBD1